This T cell receptor beta chain comes out of a study of CD8+ T cells in alopecia areata. At the level of the study: Treated patients were dosed with oral tofacitinib, taking 5 to 10 mg twice daily.

A remark on this clone: Its antigen is unknown.

The study's findings and limits: Normal-skin resident alphabeta T cells also appear among scalp sample sequences. In lesional scalp, particularly from alopecia totalis/universalis, clonality was higher than in normal scalp. Unlike in mice, where it was clearer, TCR sharing across patients was less clear, possibly HLA-related.

Alopecia areata patients provided lesional scalp punch biopsies and peripheral blood, both collected for the study. Reverse transcription of extracted RNA yielded cDNA, which provided the sequencing template. Only in-frame clones appear in the TCRdb table, and some are missing; sequencing was by immunoSEQ multiplex PCR. The sample holds 9,500 to 15,000 clones, 50% to 60% seen once. CDR3 length: 13 residues. Germline CDR1 is SGHNT and CDR2 is YENEEA. Deletions cut 2 bases from V and 1 base from J, with 5 bases between. This chain connects TRBV11-3 to TRBJ1-1, with D hard to call. The origin of this receptor is a human donor with alopecia areata. The specimen was skin. CDR3 region: CASSLSTNTEAFF. The CDR3 DNA is TGTGCCAGCAGCTTAAGCACGAACACTGAAGCTTTCTTT.